These 28 T cell receptor beta chains were all obtained from the same sample, sequenced in a study of regulatory T cells in long-lasting Graves disease. The time point was: newly diagnosed GD, antithyroid drugs for less than 3 months. Generation of the TCR library employed RNA extracted from PBMCs. Arm-PCR with iRepertoire HTBI primers amplified the CDR3 regions for these TCR beta libraries. TCRdb recomputed calls from the multiplex PCR reads with MiXCR, one row per CDR3 protein. The profile covers about 300,000 distinct CDR3 sequences, with about a sixth appearing a single time and less than 45% taken by the ten largest. The input for sequencing was peripheral blood mononuclear cells (PBMCs), taken at new diagnosis, from a patient treated with antithyroid drugs. These receptors originate from a female donor with Graves disease.

The sample holds many counts of this clonotype. J is TRBJ1-4 and V is TRBV12-3 or TRBV12-4, with a tentative D call TRBD1 (5 bases). The CDR3 covers 13 residues. V gave up 1 base and J gave up 5 bases, with 5 bases separating them. CDR3 sequence reads: CASSLGQNEKLFF. The CDR3 DNA is TGTGCCAGCAGTTTAGGACAGAATGAAAAACTGTTTTTT.

In this sample, this clonotype turned up once. Since a much larger clone is just one base distant, this may be a read error. V usage is TRBV6-5 and J usage is TRBJ2-7, with TRBD2 matching over 8 bases. The germline V gene encodes CDR1 MNHEY and CDR2 SVGAGI. The CDR3 spans 15 residues. Germline trimming cut 2 bases from V and 7 bases from J; bases unmatched to any gene: 10. The CDR3 reads CASSYPGLAGNEQYF. In DNA form, the CDR3 reads TGTGCCAGCAGTTACCCAGGACTAGCTGGCAATGAGCAGTACTTC.

This clonotype was counted at least ten times. This rearrangement joins TRBV6-1 to TRBJ1-1, with 8 bases aligning to TRBD1. CDR1 MNHNS and CDR2 SASEGT come from the germline V gene. There are 14 residues in the CDR3. Unmatched junction bases numbered 3, after V lost 6 bases and J lost 0 bases. The chain's CDR3 is CASRTGQVNTEAFF. DNA for the CDR3: TGTGCCAGCAGAACGGGACAGGTGAACACTGAAGCTTTCTTT.

The CDR3 sequence: CATSDLYGFEGDTQYF. The CDR3 nucleotides read TGTGCCACCAGTGATTTGTACGGCTTCGAGGGAGATACGCAGTATTTT. This rearrangement joins TRBV24-1 to TRBJ2-3; D is possibly TRBD2 (5 bases). This CDR3 has 16 residues. The germline gives CDR1 KGHDR, CDR2 SFDVKD. Between the trimmed V and J ends, which lost 0 bases and 5 bases, there was a span of 14 bases.

This clonotype showed up many times. The chain uses TRBV7-2 and TRBJ2-7; D uncertain. The V gene lost 3 bases and the J gene lost 0 bases, with 9 bases spanning the gap. The CDR3 has 14 amino acids. Germline V CDR1 and CDR2: SGHTA, FQGNSA. The CDR3 DNA reads as TGTGCCAGCAGCTTCGCTATCCCCTCCTACGAGCAGTACTTC. It translates to CASSFAIPSYEQYF.

Concerning this clonotype itself: A read error is the likely source, as a far larger clone sits one nucleotide away. The chain carries TRBV5-1 and TRBJ2-7; the D is unclear. The CDR3 has 14 amino acids. Per the germline V gene, CDR1 is SGHRS and CDR2 is YFSETQ. DNA for the CDR3: TGTGCCAGCAGCATAGTTGGGCGTCCCTACGAGCAGTACTTC. It specifies CASSIVGRPYEQYF.

The chain carries TRBV19 and TRBJ2-1, with D perhaps TRBD2 (6 bases). Trimming shortened V by 3 bases and J by 8 bases, and 11 bases separated the two germline ends. The CDR3 is 13 amino acids. Germline V gene data show CDR1 as LNHDA and CDR2 as SQIVND (reference sequence). The CDR3 DNA follows: TGTGCCAGTAGTATCTCTAGCGACGATGAGCAGTTCTTC. Residues: CASSISSDDEQFF.

The chain links TRBV28 to TRBJ1-2; tentative D call: TRBD1 (6 bases). The V gene lost 8 bases and the J gene lost 5 bases, with 18 bases spanning the gap. Looked up from germline, CDR1 is MDHEN and CDR2 is SYDVKM. The CDR3 totals 14 residues. The CDR3 bases are TGTGCCAGCTTTCCCTCCAGGGGTTTGTATGGCTACACCTTC. It specifies CASFPSRGLYGYTF.

In its sample, this clonotype was seen many times. J is TRBJ1-6 and V is TRBV20-1; D not certain. The CDR3 totals 13 residues. The germline V gene encodes CDR1 DFQATT and CDR2 SNEGSKA (reference sequence). V lost 0 bases and J 10 bases, leaving 10 bases between the germline ends. CDR3 sequence (DNA): TGCAGTGCTAGAGAAAGCTTAATCTCACCCCTCCACTTT. Residues: CSARESLISPLHF.

Many counts were recorded for this clonotype. This chain joins TRBV2 and TRBJ1-6, with unresolved D. V gave up 10 bases and J gave up 7 bases, with 14 bases separating them. CDR1 and CDR2 (germline): SNHLY, FYNNEI. The CDR3 consists of 13 residues. CDR3 in amino acids: CATSINANSPLHF. The CDR3 nucleotides are TGTGCCACCTCGATAAACGCAAATTCACCCCTCCACTTT.

The sample holds many counts of this clonotype. The chain employs TRBV11-2 and TRBJ1-1; D might be TRBD1 (5 bases). V was pared by 6 bases and J by 1 base, with 12 bases between. CDR3 length: 14 amino acids. Germline CDR1 SGHAT, CDR2 FQNNGV. The CDR3: CASRGRVRNTEAFF. CDR3 coding DNA: TGTGCCAGCAGGGGCAGGGTGCGGAACACTGAAGCTTTCTTT.

The chain couples TRBV28 to TRBJ1-3; D call uncertain. V was shortened by 7 bases and J by 1 base, with 11 bases between the two germline ends. CDR3 length: 14 amino acids. CDR1 and CDR2 (germline): MDHEN, SYDVKM. In nucleotides, the CDR3 is TGTGCCAGCAACCCGGTAATTTCTGGAAACACCATATATTTT. It translates to CASNPVISGNTIYF.

This clonotype occurred many times. This chain uses TRBV29-1 with TRBJ1-1, with no clear D. Germline assignment: CDR1 SQVTM and CDR2 ANQGSEA. Trimming took 5 bases from V and 10 from J, leaving 8 bases between them. The CDR3 is 9 amino acids. This CDR3 reads CSVSNSAFF. The CDR3 bases are TGCAGCGTTTCTAATTCAGCTTTCTTT.

In this sample, this clonotype turned up once. With a far larger clone one base away, a read error is the likely cause. This chain links TRBV2 with TRBJ2-5; 7 positions match TRBD1. The CDR3 sequence is 14 residues long. The germline gives CDR1 SNHLY, CDR2 FYNNEI. CDR3 in amino acids: CASSLKGGRETQCF. CDR3 DNA: TGTGCCAGCAGCTTAAAAGGGGGCAGGGAGACCCAGTGCTTC.

In its sample, this clonotype was seen many times. The chain employs TRBV12-3 or TRBV12-4 and TRBJ2-3, with 13 bases identical to TRBD2. The ends lost 6 bases at V and 7 bases at J; junction bases unmatched: 7. CDR3 length: 15 residues. The CDR3 reads CASRPGLAGLYTQYF. CDR3 DNA: TGTGCCAGCAGGCCGGGACTAGCGGGATTATATACGCAGTATTTT.

This clonotype has a handful of counts. This sequence may be a read error, since a much larger clone differs from it by one base. The chain uses TRBV11-3 and TRBJ1-5, with D hard to call. Per germline, CDR1 SGHNT and CDR2 YENEEA. This CDR3 region has 13 residues. V was pared by 1 base and J by 14 bases, with 15 bases between. CDR3 nucleotide sequence: TGTGCCAGCAGCTTAGCCCAGACCACGGCCGAGCATTTT. As protein: CASSLAQTTAEHF.

This clonotype has a count of ten or more. V usage is TRBV28 and J usage is TRBJ1-1, with D unresolved. There are 12 residues in the CDR3. Germline-derived CDR1 and CDR2 are MDHEN and SYDVKM. Trimming removed 9 bases at V and 0 bases at J, with 8 bases between. The CDR3 here is CASQRVNTEAFF. CDR3 bases: TGTGCCAGTCAAAGAGTGAACACTGAAGCTTTCTTT.

There are many counts of this clonotype. The chain is built from TRBV2 and TRBJ2-2; tentative D call: TRBD2 (7 bases). The CDR3 runs 15 residues. The germline V and J ends were trimmed by 6 bases and 5 bases, with 16 bases remaining between them. CDR1 is SNHLY and CDR2 is FYNNEI in the germline V gene. CDR3 sequence reads: CASSGGRGGTGELFF. The CDR3, as DNA: TGTGCCAGCAGCGGGGGCAGGGGAGGGACCGGGGAGCTGTTTTTT.

This clonotype has ten or more counts. CDR3 DNA: TGCGCCAGCAGCTTGGCAGGGAATCCCTACGAGCAGTACTTC. Encoded protein: CASSLAGNPYEQYF. The V and J genes are TRBV5-1 and TRBJ2-7, with D perhaps matching TRBD1 (5 bases). This CDR3 is 14 amino acids long. Germline values: CDR1 SGHRS, CDR2 YFSETQ. V was clipped by 0 bases and J by 2 bases, with 9 bases between them.

This clonotype was seen many times. The chain recombines TRBV10-3 with TRBJ2-3; either TRBD1 or TRBD2 may supply D (5 bases each). The CDR3 spans 14 residues. Germline V CDR1 and CDR2: ENHRY, SYGVKD. Trimming removed 5 bases from V and 5 bases from J, with 14 bases in between. CDR3 residues: CAISRDPMVDTQYF. The CDR3 coding sequence is TGTGCCATCAGTCGGGACCCAATGGTAGATACGCAGTATTTT.

This clonotype was seen ten or more times. The genes are TRBV11-2 and TRBJ2-2, with TRBD2 matching over 7 bases. This CDR3 contains 13 residues. V dropped 5 bases and J dropped 6; count of bases not matched to a gene: 3. Per the germline V gene, CDR1 is SGHAT and CDR2 is FQNNGV. CDR3 in amino acids: CASSLLAAGELFF. In nucleotides, the CDR3 is TGTGCCAGCAGCCTCCTAGCGGCCGGGGAGCTGTTTTTT.

The table lists this clonotype with many counts. V is TRBV12-3 or TRBV12-4 and J is TRBJ2-7; D call uncertain. The CDR3 runs to 12 residues. Trimming cost V 6 bases and J 3 bases, with 9 bases left between them. CDR3 sequence: CASSPTLYEQYF. The DNA of the CDR3 is TGTGCCAGCAGCCCTACCCTCTACGAGCAGTACTTC.

This chain connects TRBV11-3 to TRBJ1-3; 9 bases are a match to TRBD1. CDR1 and CDR2 (germline): SGHNT, YENEEA. With 5 bases clipped from V and 0 bases from J, the junction kept 5 bases outside the gene matches. CDR3 length equals 16 residues. The CDR3 loop reads CASSTHRGLSGNTIYF. CDR3 sequence (DNA): TGTGCCAGCAGCACTCACAGGGGGCTCTCTGGAAACACCATATATTTT.

This clonotype was detected ten times or more. The chain carries TRBV2 and TRBJ1-6; the D gene is possibly TRBD1 (5 bases). Trimming pared 7 bases from V and 7 bases from J, leaving 8 bases between. The V gene's germline CDR1 is SNHLY and CDR2 FYNNEI. CDR3 size: 12 residues. CDR3 coding DNA: TGTGCCAGCAATACAGGCAATTCACCCCTCCACTTT. Residues: CASNTGNSPLHF.

This clonotype has just a few counts. This rearrangement joins TRBV18 to TRBJ2-7; possible D gene TRBD2, 5 bases. Germline values: CDR1 KGHSH, CDR2 LQKENI. V dropped 0 bases and J dropped 4 bases, with 10 bases sitting between them. This CDR3 is built from 14 residues. The CDR3 here is CASSPPLARYEQYF. The CDR3 DNA reads as TGTGCCAGCTCACCACCTCTAGCCCGTTACGAGCAGTACTTC.

At least ten counts were recorded for this clonotype. The rearrangement links TRBV24-1 to TRBJ2-1, with 14 bases lining up with TRBD2. The germline V gene has CDR1 KGHDR and CDR2 SFDVKD. This CDR3 is built from 17 residues. Germline trimming cut 3 bases from V and 7 bases from J; bases unmatched to any gene: 7. The CDR3 nucleotides read TGTGCCACCAGTGATCGGACTAGCGGGAGGCCTACAAATGAGCAGTTCTTC. Amino acids: CATSDRTSGRPTNEQFF.

As regards this clonotype: A much larger clonotype is one base distant, so this may be a read error. The V gene is TRBV6-1, the J gene TRBJ2-5; D might be TRBD1 or TRBD2, each matching 6 bases. Germline CDR1 is MNHNS and CDR2 is SASEGT. Trimming pared 5 bases from V and 1 base from J, leaving 14 bases between. This CDR3 region has 15 residues. The CDR3, as DNA: TGTGCCAGCAGTCACCCCGAGGGGGGCCAAGAGACCCAGTACTTC. It yields the protein CASSHPEGGQETQYF.

This clonotype came up many times. The genes are TRBV10-3 and TRBJ2-6; D ambiguous. The CDR3 contains 13 residues. Between the trimmed V and J ends, which lost 0 bases and 3 bases, there was a span of 0 bases. Germline assignment: CDR1 ENHRY and CDR2 SYGVKD. The CDR3: CAISESGANVLTF. The CDR3 DNA follows: TGTGCCATCAGTGAGTCTGGGGCCAACGTCCTGACTTTC.